This T cell receptor (beta chain) was found in a study of regulatory T cells in long-lasting Graves disease. The sample's time point: persistent/refractory GD, antithyroid drugs over 5 years with positive TRAb. PBMCs provided the RNA from which the TCR library was made. The source of the patients was an endocrinology department in Xi'an, China. To make TCR beta libraries, researchers used iRepertoire HTBI primers and Arm-PCR of CDR3 regions. A single record per CDR3 protein comes from TCRdb applying MiXCR to the multiplex PCR reads. Of fewer than 450,000 distinct CDR3 sequences listed, around 21% are singletons. Germline V gene lookup returns CDR1 MNHNS and CDR2 SASEGT. The CDR3 has 14 amino acids. The V gene end was trimmed by 10 bases and the J gene end by 5 bases; junction bases not matched to a gene: 7.

This clonotype was obtained from a female donor with Graves disease. This chain joins TRBV6-1 and TRBJ1-5, with 11 bases fitting TRBD1. The specimen comprised peripheral blood mononuclear cells (PBMCs), sampled when the disease was refractory, from a patient treated with antithyroid drugs. CDR3 coding DNA: TGTGCCATCCAGGGACAGGGGGATTATCAGCCCCAGCATTTT. Protein: CAIQGQGDYQPQHF.